This is a list of T cell receptor beta chains from one sample in a study of regulatory T cells in long-lasting Graves disease. TCRdb reanalysed the multiplex PCR reads using MiXCR and keeps one entry per CDR3 protein. The table shows roughly 610,000 distinct CDR3 sequences, with about 16% occurring only once. The same specimen was also included in a second study, on T cells in Graves' hyperthyroidism and ophthalmopathy.

The sample was peripheral blood mononuclear cells (PBMCs), taken at new diagnosis, from a patient treated with antithyroid drugs. These receptors were taken from a man younger than 35 with Graves disease. Both conserved end residues are part of each CDR3. The order of the fields is J gene, D gene, clone size, V gene, CDR3 length, CDR3 DNA, CDR3 protein. The D gene is left open where the match is weak. Size is omitted from some rows. Given values are once, few, many or a class for expanded clones.

TRBJ2-7 TRBD1 many TRBV5-1 14 TGCGCCAGCATGCCAGGGGGCGGGATGTACGAGCAGTACTTC CASMPGGGMYEQYF
TRBJ2-2 - few TRBV6-1 14 TGTGCCATCGCCTCTCTAGTCGACACCGGGGAGCTGTTTTTT CAIASLVDTGELFF
TRBJ1-1 TRBD1 many TRBV3-1 12 TGTGCCAGCAGCCTTCAACAGGGGGCAGCTTTCTTT CASSLQQGAAFF
TRBJ2-2 - few TRBV11-2 15 TGTGCCAGCAGCTTGGTCTGGGGTATGGCCGGGGAGCTGTTTTTT CASSLVWGMAGELFF
TRBJ2-1 - many TRBV11-2 13 TGTGCCAGCAGCTTTGCTGGCGGAGGTGAGCAGTTCTTC CASSFAGGGEQFF
TRBJ1-1 TRBD1 few TRBV25-1 15 TGTGCCAGCAGTGAACCGGGACAGGTGAACACTGAAGCTTTCTTT CASSEPGQVNTEAFF
TRBJ2-7 TRBD2 once TRBV20-1 18 TGCAGTGCGAGCGATGTCCTTCTCTCGCGCGGGAGCTCCTACGAGCAGTACTTC CSASDVLLSRGSSYEQYF
TRBJ2-1 - many TRBV29-1 12 TGCAGCGCCACCCAGCCGAACAATGAGCAGTTCTTC CSATQPNNEQFF
TRBJ1-6 - few TRBV25-1 12 TGTGCCAGCAGGACACTCGCGGAGCCCCTCCACTTT CASRTLAEPLHF
TRBJ1-4 - once TRBV5-6 15 TGTGCCAGCAGGGTCATATCAGGGGCGGATGAAAAACTGTTTTTT CASRVISGADEKLFF
TRBJ1-1 TRBD1 few TRBV20-1 10 TGCAGGGTCGGACAGGCTGAAGCTTTCTTT CRVGQAEAFF
TRBJ1-5 TRBD1 - TRBV30 13 TGTGCCTGGACGCAGGGGGCAGGTCAGCCCCAGCATTTT CAWTQGAGQPQHF
TRBJ2-1 - - TRBV10-3 14 TGTGCCATCAGCGGGAAACAGGAATACAATGAGCAGTTCTTC CAISGKQEYNEQFF
TRBJ1-3 - - TRBV28 12 TGTGCCAGCAGTAGACGTGGAAACACCATATATTTT CASSRRGNTIYF
TRBJ2-5 TRBD1 many TRBV27 17 TGTGCCAGCAGTTTGCCCCGACAGGGGAGTATCACAGAGACCCAGTACTTC CASSLPRQGSITETQYF
TRBJ2-3 TRBD1 many TRBV28 16 TGTGCCAGCAGTTTTCCCCGGACAGGGGGTATAGATACGCAGTATTTT CASSFPRTGGIDTQYF
TRBJ2-1 - - TRBV4-1 14 TGCGCCAGCAGCCAAGGGACCCAGTACAATGAGCAGTTCTTC CASSQGTQYNEQFF
TRBJ1-2 - many TRBV12-3/TRBV12-4 17 TGTGCCAGCAGTTTTCGCGCAGGTGACGTGGGAGACTATGGCTACACCTTC CASSFRAGDVGDYGYTF
TRBJ2-5 - few TRBV9 13 TGTGCCAGCAGCGGGGCGTACCAAGAGACCCAGTACTTC CASSGAYQETQYF
TRBJ1-1 - many TRBV10-3 15 TGTGCCATCAGTGAGGCTGTGAGGCAGGGCACTGAAGCTTTCTTT CAISEAVRQGTEAFF
TRBJ2-7 - many TRBV7-9 14 TGTGCCAGCAGCCCCGACAGGAGCCCCTACGAGCAGTACTTC CASSPDRSPYEQYF
TRBJ2-1 TRBD2 - TRBV27 18 TGTGCCAGCAGTTTATCCGGGACTAGCGGGAGGGCCGACCATGAGCAGTTCTTC CASSLSGTSGRADHEQFF
TRBJ2-1 - few TRBV5-1 12 TGCGCCAGCAGCCATGGACGGGATGAGCAGTTCTTC CASSHGRDEQFF
TRBJ2-1 - many TRBV7-9 14 TGTGCCAGCAGCTTGGGACGGAAAGGGAATGAGCAGTTCTTC CASSLGRKGNEQFF
TRBJ2-2 TRBD1 few TRBV19 16 TGTGCCAGTAGTACTTCTACGGGACAGCCCACCGGGGAGCTGTTTTTT CASSTSTGQPTGELFF
TRBJ1-1 - many TRBV6-5 13 TGTGCCAGCAGTTACCAAGGGGACACTGAAGCTTTCTTT CASSYQGDTEAFF
TRBJ1-1 - few TRBV4-1 13 TGCGCCAGCAGCCAAGAGAGCCCCACTGAAGCTTTCTTT CASSQESPTEAFF
TRBJ1-1 TRBD1 many TRBV7-3 15 TGTGCCAGCAGCGCCGGGACAGGGTTGGACACTGAAGCTTTCTTT CASSAGTGLDTEAFF
TRBJ2-2 - few TRBV27 16 TGTGCCAGCAGTTTGGCAGCGTCGTTAAACACCGGGGAGCTGTTTTTT CASSLAASLNTGELFF
TRBJ2-1 TRBD2 few TRBV5-1 16 TGCGCCAGCAGCTTTCTAGCGGGAGCCACCTACAATGAGCAGTTCTTC CASSFLAGATYNEQFF
TRBJ1-2 - many TRBV3-1 13 TGTGCCAGCAGCCAGGGTCCCAAGTATGGCTACACCTTC CASSQGPKYGYTF
TRBJ2-2 - many TRBV20-1 14 TGCAGTGCTAGAGATGGAACCTACACCGGGGAGCTGTTTTTT CSARDGTYTGELFF
TRBJ2-1 - - TRBV4-2 15 TGTGCCAGCAGCCAAGAAGACAGTTCTGGGGATGAGCAGTTCTTC CASSQEDSSGDEQFF
TRBJ2-6 - few TRBV13 15 TGTGCCAGCAGCTTCCCTGGCTCTGGGGCCAACGTCCTGACTTTC CASSFPGSGANVLTF
TRBJ2-3 TRBD1 - TRBV29-1 14 TGCAGCGTTGAATACAGTTGGACAGGGATCATGCAGTATTTT CSVEYSWTGIMQYF
TRBJ2-7 - many TRBV28 15 TGTGCCAGCAGTTTACCTCGACAGATCTCCTACGAGCAGTACTTC CASSLPRQISYEQYF
TRBJ2-1 - - TRBV7-9 15 TGTGCCAGCAGCCCCGGGGACCGCTCCTACAATGAGCAGTTCTTC CASSPGDRSYNEQFF
TRBJ2-1 - many TRBV12-5 12 TGTGCTAGTGGGCTGGACTACAATGAGCAGTTCTTC CASGLDYNEQFF
TRBJ2-3 TRBD2 many TRBV20-1 16 TGCAGTGCTAGCGGACTAGCGGGAGGGGCAGCAGATACGCAGTATTTT CSASGLAGGAADTQYF
TRBJ2-3 - many TRBV28 17 TGTGCCAGCAGCCAACCCACTAGTGCGGTATACACAGATACGCAGTATTTT CASSQPTSAVYTDTQYF
TRBJ1-2 - many TRBV28 13 TGTGCCAGCAGGCCGGGGGGAAACCATGGCTACACCTTC CASRPGGNHGYTF
TRBJ2-3 - few TRBV9 12 TGTGCCAGCACCGGAGGGGAGCAAACGCAGTATTTT CASTGGEQTQYF
TRBJ2-2 TRBD1 - TRBV28 17 TGTGCCAGCAGTATCTTGTCGGGACAGGCGAACACCGGGGAGCTGTTTTTT CASSILSGQANTGELFF
TRBJ1-4 - - TRBV28 15 TGTGCCAGCAGTGTCCCAAGGGGCGCCAATGAAAAACTGTTTTTT CASSVPRGANEKLFF
TRBJ2-2 - - TRBV20-1 16 TGCAGTGCTATAATGACTAGTCCGTGGGACACCGGGGAGCTGTTTTTT CSAIMTSPWDTGELFF
TRBJ2-7 - few TRBV9 15 TGTGCCAGCAGCGTAGTCCCCTCGGGGACCTACGAGCAGTACTTC CASSVVPSGTYEQYF
TRBJ2-1 - many TRBV6-2/TRBV6-3 11 TGTGCCAGCCATGAGGTCGAAGAGCAGTTCTTC CASHEVEEQFF